These T cell receptor beta chains were read from a single sample in a study of CD8+ T cells in alopecia areata. Clones were read by immunoSEQ multiplex PCR, and TCRdb kept only the in-frame ones, dropping some. The data show fewer than 250,000 clones, less than 65% seen once. The sample consisted of CD4+ T cells sorted from blood, taken at week 24, from a patient treated with tofacitinib. All receptors come from a human donor with alopecia areata. Each CDR3 is given with its conserved first and last residue. A D gene is named only where the DNA matches it firmly. Part of the rows lack a size; the others show once, few, many or a class for expanded clones.

- TRBJ1-1 TRBV30 - TGTGCCTGGAGTCACCCAGGGAACACTGAAGCTTTCTTT CAWSHPGNTEAFF
- TRBJ2-1 TRBV15 - TGTGCCACCAGCAGAGACAGTCATCCAGTCAATGAGCAGTTCTTC CATSRDSHPVNEQFF
- TRBJ1-2 TRBV2 - TGTGCCAGCAGCCCGCAGTATGGCTACACCTTC CASSPQYGYTF
- TRBJ1-1 TRBV29-1 - TGCAGCGTTGGGGGTGGACACGGCGCTTTCTTT CSVGGGHGAFF
few TRBJ1-6 TRBV14 TRBD1 TGTGCCAGCAGCCAATTTGCAGGGGGTAATTCACCCCTCCACTTT CASSQFAGGNSPLHF
few TRBJ1-2 TRBV6-4 - TGTGCCAGCAATCTGAGCTACACCTTC CASNLSYTF
few TRBJ1-1 TRBV6-5 - TGTGCCAGCAGTTACTCGACAGTGGTGAACACTGAAGCTTTCTTT CASSYSTVVNTEAFF
- TRBJ2-5 TRBV2 TRBD2 TGTGCCAGCCACAGGCGGGGGGACCAAGAGACCCAGTACTTC CASHRRGDQETQYF
- TRBJ2-1 TRBV29-1 - TGCAGCGTTCTCGGGCGGGGATACAATGAGCAGTTCTTC CSVLGRGYNEQFF
few TRBJ2-1 TRBV29-1 TRBD2 TGCAGCGTTACGCGGGGGGCAGAAGAGCAGTTCTTC CSVTRGAEEQFF
- TRBJ2-5 TRBV5-6 - TGTGCCAGCAGTATACAGAACCAAGAGACCCAGTACTTC CASSIQNQETQYF
- TRBJ1-1 TRBV10-1 - TGCGCCAGCAGTGTGTTCCAGAACACTGAAGCTTTCTTT CASSVFQNTEAFF
few TRBJ1-1 TRBV15 TRBD1 TGTGCCACCAGCAGAGGATGGCGGGACAGGACGAACACTGAAGCTTTCTTT CATSRGWRDRTNTEAFF